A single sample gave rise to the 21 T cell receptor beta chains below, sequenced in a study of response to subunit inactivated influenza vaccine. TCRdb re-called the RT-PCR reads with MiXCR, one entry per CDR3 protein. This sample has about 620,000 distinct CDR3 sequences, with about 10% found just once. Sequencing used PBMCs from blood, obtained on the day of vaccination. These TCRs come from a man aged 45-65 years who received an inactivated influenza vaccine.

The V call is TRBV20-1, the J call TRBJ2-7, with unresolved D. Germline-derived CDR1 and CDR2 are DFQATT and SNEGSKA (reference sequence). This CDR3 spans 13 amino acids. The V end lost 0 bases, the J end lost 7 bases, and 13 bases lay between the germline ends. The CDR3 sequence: CSAREVALGEQYF. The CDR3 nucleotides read TGCAGTGCTAGAGAGGTCGCCCTGGGGGAGCAGTACTTC.

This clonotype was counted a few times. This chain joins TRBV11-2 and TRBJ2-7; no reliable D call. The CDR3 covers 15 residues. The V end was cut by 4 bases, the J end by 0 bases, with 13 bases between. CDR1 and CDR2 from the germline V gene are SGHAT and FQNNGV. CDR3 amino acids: CASSSLRSSSYEQYF. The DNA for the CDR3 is TGTGCCAGCAGCTCTCTCAGGAGCAGCTCCTACGAGCAGTACTTC.

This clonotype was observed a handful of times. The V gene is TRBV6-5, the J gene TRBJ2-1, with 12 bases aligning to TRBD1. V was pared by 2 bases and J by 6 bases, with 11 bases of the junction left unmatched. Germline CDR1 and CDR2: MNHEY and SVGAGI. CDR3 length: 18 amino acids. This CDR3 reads CASSYVGTGGASFNEQFF. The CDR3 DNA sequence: TGTGCCAGCAGTTACGTTGGGACAGGGGGCGCCAGTTTCAATGAGCAGTTCTTC.

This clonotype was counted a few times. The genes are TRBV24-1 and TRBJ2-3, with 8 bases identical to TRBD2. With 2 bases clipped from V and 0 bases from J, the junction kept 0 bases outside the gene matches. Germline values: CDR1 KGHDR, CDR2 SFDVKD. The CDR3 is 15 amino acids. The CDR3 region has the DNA TGTGCCACCAGTGATTCTAGCGGGAGCACAGATACGCAGTATTTT. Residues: CATSDSSGSTDTQYF.

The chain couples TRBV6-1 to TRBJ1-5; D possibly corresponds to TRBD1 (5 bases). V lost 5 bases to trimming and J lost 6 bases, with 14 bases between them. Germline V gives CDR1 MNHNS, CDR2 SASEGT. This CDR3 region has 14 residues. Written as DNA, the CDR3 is TGTGCCAGCAGTCAACAGGAGGGAAGTCAGCCCCAGCATTTT. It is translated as CASSQQEGSQPQHF.

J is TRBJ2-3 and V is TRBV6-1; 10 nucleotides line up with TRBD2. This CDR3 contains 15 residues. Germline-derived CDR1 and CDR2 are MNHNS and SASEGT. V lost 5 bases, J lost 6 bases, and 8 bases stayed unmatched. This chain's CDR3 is CASSPSGGASDTQYF. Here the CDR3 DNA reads TGTGCCAGCAGTCCGAGCGGGGGGGCGTCGGATACGCAGTATTTT.

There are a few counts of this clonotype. In nucleotides, the CDR3 is TGTGCCAGCACCAAAGGGGCAGCCTCCAGGAATTCACCCCTCCACTTT. It yields the protein CASTKGAASRNSPLHF. The chain links TRBV12-3 or TRBV12-4 to TRBJ1-6, with D perhaps matching TRBD1 (5 bases). This CDR3 is built from 16 residues. Trimming removed 7 bases at V and 7 bases at J, with 20 bases between.

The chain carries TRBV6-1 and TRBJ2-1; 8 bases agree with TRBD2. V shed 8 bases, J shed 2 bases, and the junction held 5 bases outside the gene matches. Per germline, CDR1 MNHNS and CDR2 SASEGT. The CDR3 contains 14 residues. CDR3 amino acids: CASGPGLAYNEQFF. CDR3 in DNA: TGTGCCAGCGGCCCGGGACTAGCCTACAATGAGCAGTTCTTC.

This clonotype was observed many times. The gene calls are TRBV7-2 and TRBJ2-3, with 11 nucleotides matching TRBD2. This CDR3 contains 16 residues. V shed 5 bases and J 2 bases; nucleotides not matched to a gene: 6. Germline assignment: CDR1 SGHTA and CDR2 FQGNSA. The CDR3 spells CASSLLAGGITDTQYF. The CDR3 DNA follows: TGTGCCAGCAGCCTCCTAGCGGGAGGAATCACAGATACGCAGTATTTT.

The CDR3 sequence is CAIPFDGVGNTIYF. For the CDR3, the DNA is TGTGCCATTCCCTTTGACGGGGTTGGAAACACCATATATTTT. This chain links TRBV12-3 or TRBV12-4 with TRBJ1-3; D remains unclear. The CDR3 is 14 amino acids. V was shortened by 10 bases and J by 3 bases, with 16 bases between the two germline ends.

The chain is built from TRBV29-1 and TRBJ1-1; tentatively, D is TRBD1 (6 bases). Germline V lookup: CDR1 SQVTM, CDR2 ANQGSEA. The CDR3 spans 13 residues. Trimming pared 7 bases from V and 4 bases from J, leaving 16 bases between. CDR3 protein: CSGTVNKGTEAFF. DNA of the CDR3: TGCAGCGGGACAGTTAATAAAGGCACTGAAGCTTTCTTT.

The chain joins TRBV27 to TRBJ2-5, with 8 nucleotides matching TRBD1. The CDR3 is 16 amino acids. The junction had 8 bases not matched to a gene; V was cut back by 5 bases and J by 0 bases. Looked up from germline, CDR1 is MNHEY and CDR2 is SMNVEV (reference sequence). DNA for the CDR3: TGTGCCAGCAGTCCTTGGGACAGGACGAACCAAGAGACCCAGTACTTC. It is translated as CASSPWDRTNQETQYF.

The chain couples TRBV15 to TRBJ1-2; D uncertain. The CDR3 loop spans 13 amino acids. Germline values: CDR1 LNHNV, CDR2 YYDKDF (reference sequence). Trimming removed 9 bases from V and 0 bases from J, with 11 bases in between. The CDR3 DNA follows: TGTGCCACTTCTGACACCTCTAACTATGGCTACACCTTC. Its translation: CATSDTSNYGYTF.

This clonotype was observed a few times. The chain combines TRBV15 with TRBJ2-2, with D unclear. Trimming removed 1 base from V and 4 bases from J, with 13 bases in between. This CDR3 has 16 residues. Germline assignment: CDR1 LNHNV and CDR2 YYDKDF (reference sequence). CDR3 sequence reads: CATSRATGPSTGELFF. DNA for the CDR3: TGTGCCACCAGCAGAGCGACGGGTCCCTCCACCGGGGAGCTGTTTTTT.

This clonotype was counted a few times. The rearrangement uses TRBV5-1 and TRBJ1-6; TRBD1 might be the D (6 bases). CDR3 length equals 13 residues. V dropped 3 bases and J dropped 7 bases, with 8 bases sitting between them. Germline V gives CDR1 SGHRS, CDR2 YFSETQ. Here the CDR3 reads CASSSGQNSPLHF. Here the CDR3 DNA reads TGCGCCAGCAGCTCAGGACAGAATTCACCCCTCCACTTT.

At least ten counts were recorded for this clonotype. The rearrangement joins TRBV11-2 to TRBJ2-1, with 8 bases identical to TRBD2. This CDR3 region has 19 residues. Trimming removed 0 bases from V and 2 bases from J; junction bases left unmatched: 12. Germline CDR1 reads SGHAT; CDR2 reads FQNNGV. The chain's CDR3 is CASSLEGWVSGRAYNEQFF. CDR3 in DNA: TGTGCCAGCAGCTTAGAGGGTTGGGTCAGCGGGAGAGCCTACAATGAGCAGTTCTTC.

The CDR3 DNA reads as TGTGCCAGCAGCCGGACAGGGGAAAACACCGGGGAGCTGTTTTTT. The encoded protein is CASSRTGENTGELFF. This chain uses TRBV11-2 with TRBJ2-2; 9 nucleotides match TRBD1. The CDR3 consists of 15 residues. V lost 5 bases to trimming and J lost 2 bases; unmatched junction nucleotides: 3. Germline CDR1 SGHAT, CDR2 FQNNGV.

CDR3 DNA sequence: TGTGCCAGCAGCTTTCTTATGAGGGAGCGAGAGCAGTACTTC. Encoded protein: CASSFLMREREQYF. The V call is TRBV11-2, the J call TRBJ2-7; D possibly corresponds to TRBD2 (5 bases). The CDR3 covers 14 residues. Germline V gene data show CDR1 as SGHAT and CDR2 as FQNNGV. V lost 3 bases and J lost 7, with 16 bases in between.

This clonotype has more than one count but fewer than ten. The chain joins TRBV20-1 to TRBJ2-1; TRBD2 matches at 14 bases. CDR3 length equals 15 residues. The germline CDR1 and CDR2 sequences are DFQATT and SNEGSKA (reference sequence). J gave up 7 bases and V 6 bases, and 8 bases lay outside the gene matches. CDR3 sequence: CSARSGTSGRNEQFF. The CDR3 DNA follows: TGCAGTGCAAGAAGCGGGACTAGCGGGAGAAATGAGCAGTTCTTC.

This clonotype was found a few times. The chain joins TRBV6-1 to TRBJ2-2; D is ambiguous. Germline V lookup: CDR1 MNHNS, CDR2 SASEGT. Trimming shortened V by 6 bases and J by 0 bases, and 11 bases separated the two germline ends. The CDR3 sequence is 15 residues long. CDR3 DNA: TGTGCCAGCAGCCTCCCGGGTCCGAACACCGGGGAGCTGTTTTTT. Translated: CASSLPGPNTGELFF.

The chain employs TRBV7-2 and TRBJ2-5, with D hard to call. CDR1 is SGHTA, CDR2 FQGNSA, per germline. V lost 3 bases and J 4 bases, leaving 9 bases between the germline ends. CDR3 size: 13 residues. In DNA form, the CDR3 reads TGTGCCAGCAGCTTTAAGAGTAGAGAGACCCAGTACTTC. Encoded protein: CASSFKSRETQYF.